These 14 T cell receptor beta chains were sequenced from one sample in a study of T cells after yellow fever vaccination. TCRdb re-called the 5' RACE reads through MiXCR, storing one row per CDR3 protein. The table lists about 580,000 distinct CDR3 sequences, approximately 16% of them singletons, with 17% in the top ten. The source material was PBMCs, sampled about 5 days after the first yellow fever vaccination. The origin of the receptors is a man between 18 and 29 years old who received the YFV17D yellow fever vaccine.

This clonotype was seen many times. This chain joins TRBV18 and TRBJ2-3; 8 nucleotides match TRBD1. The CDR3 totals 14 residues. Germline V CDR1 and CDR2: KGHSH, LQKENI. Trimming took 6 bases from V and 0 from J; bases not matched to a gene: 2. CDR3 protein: CASSRTGSTDTQYF. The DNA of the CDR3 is TGTGCCAGCTCTCGGACAGGGAGCACAGATACGCAGTATTTT. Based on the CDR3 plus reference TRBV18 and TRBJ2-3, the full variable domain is NAGVMQNPRHLVRRRGQEARLRCSPMKGHSHVYWYRQLPEEGLKFMVYLQKENIIDESGMPKERFSAEFPKEGPSILRIQQVVRGDSAAYFCASSRTGSTDTQYFGPGTRLTVL.

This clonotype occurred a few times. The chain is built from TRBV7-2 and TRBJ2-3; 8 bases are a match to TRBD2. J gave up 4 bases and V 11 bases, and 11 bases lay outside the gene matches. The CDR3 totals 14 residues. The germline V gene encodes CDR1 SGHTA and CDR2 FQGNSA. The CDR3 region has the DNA TGTGCCGGTTGCCGGGGGGGCTGGGCAGATACGCAGTATTTT. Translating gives CAGCRGGWADTQYF.

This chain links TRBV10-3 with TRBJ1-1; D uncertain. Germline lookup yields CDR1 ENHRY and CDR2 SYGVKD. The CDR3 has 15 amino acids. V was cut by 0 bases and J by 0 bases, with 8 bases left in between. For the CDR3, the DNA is TGTGCCATCAGTGAGTCACTGGCGTTGAACACTGAAGCTTTCTTT. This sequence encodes CAISESLALNTEAFF.

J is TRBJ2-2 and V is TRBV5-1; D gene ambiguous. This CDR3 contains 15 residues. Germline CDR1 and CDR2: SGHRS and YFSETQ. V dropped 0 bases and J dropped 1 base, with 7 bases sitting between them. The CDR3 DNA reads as TGCGCCAGCAGCTTGGGGCCGGTGAACACCGGGGAGCTGTTTTTT. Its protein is CASSLGPVNTGELFF.

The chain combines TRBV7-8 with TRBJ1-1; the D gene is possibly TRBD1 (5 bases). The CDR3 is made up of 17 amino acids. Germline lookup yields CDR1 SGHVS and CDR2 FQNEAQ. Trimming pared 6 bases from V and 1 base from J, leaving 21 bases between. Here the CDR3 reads CASRSRPTAAQNTEAFF. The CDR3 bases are TGTGCCAGCAGGTCCAGGCCGACAGCAGCCCAGAACACTGAAGCTTTCTTT.

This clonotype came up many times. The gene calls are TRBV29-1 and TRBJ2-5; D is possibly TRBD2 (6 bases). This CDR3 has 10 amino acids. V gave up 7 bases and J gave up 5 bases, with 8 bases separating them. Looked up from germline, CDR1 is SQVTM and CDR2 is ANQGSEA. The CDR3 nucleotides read TGCAGCGCCGGAGGGGAGACCCAGTACTTC. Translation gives CSAGGETQYF.

The CDR3 DNA is TGTGCCAGCAACCAACAGGCAGACAATGAGCAGTTCTTC. It codes for CASNQQADNEQFF. The chain uses TRBV12-3 or TRBV12-4 and TRBJ2-1; the D gene is possibly TRBD1 (5 bases). The CDR3 is made up of 13 amino acids. Deletions cut 7 bases from V and 5 bases from J, with 12 bases between.

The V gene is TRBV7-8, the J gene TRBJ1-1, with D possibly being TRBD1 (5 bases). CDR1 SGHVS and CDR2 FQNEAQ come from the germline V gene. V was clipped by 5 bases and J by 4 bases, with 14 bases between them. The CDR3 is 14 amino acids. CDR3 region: CASSPREFGTEAFF. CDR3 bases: TGTGCCAGCAGCCCCAGGGAATTTGGCACTGAAGCTTTCTTT.

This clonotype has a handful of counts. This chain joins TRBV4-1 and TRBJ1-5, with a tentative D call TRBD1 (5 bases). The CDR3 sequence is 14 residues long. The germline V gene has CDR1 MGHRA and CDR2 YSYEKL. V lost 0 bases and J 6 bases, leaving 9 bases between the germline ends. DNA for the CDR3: TGCGCCAGCAGCCAAGATGTGGGGGGTCAGCCCCAGCATTTT. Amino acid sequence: CASSQDVGGQPQHF.

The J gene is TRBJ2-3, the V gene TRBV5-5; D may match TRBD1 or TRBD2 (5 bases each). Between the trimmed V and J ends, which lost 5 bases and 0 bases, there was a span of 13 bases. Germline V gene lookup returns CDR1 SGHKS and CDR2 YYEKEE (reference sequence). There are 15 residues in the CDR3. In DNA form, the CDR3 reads TGTGCCAGCAGATACCGGGACCGCAGCACAGATACGCAGTATTTT. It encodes CASRYRDRSTDTQYF.

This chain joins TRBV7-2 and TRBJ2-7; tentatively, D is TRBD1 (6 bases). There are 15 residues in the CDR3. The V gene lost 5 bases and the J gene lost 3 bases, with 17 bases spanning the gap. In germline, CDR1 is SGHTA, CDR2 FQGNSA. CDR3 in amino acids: CASSKSHQGYYEQYF. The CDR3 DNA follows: TGTGCCAGCAGCAAATCACATCAGGGGTACTACGAGCAGTACTTC.

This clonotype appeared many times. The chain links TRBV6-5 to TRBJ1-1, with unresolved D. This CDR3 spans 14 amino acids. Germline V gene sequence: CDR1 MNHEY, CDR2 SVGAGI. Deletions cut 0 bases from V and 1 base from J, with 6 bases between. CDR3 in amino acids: CASSYSNGNTEAFF. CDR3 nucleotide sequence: TGTGCCAGCAGTTACTCGAATGGGAACACTGAAGCTTTCTTT.

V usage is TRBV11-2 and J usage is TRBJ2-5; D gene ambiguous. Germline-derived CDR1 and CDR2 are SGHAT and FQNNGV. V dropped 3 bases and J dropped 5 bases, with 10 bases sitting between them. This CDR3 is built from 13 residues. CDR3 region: CASSFLPRETQYF. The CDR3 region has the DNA TGTGCCAGCAGCTTTTTACCACGGGAGACCCAGTACTTC.

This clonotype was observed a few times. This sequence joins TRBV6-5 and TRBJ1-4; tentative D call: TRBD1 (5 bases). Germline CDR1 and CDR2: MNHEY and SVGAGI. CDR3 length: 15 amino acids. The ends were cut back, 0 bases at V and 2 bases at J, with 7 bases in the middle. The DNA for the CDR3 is TGTGCCAGCAGTTACTCAGGGGACACTAATGAAAAACTGTTTTTT. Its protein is CASSYSGDTNEKLFF.